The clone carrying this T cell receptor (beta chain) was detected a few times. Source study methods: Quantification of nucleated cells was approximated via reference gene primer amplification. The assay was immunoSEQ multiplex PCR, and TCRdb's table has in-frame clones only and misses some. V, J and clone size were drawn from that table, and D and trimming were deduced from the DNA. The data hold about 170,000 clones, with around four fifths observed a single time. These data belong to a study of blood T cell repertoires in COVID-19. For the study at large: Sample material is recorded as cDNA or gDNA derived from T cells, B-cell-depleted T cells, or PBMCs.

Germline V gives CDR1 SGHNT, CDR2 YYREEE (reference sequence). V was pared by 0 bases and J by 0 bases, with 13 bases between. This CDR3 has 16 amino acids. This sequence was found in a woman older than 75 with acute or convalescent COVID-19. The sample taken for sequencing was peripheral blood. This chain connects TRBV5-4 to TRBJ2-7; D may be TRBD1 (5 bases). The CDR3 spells CASSLAWQGSSYEQYF. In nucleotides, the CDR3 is TGTGCCAGCAGCTTGGCGTGGCAGGGTAGCTCCTACGAGCAGTACTTC.